This is a list of T cell receptor beta chains from one sample in a study of shared clonotypes between healthy human individuals. Assay used: immunoSEQ multiplex PCR; TCRdb lists only in-frame clones, some missing. Of 1,400,000 or so clones listed, 97% to 99% are singletons. Sequencing was performed on naive CD4+ T cells sorted from blood. The receptors here all came from a man younger than 40 in good health. Both conserved end residues are part of each CDR3.

V,CDR3
TRBV7-9,CASSLAGQLNTEAFF
TRBV5-1,CASSLGDELGYTF
TRBV28,CASRGQGSYEQYF
TRBV5-1,CASSLGVADSLQETQYF
TRBV2,CASSPTSGRYNEQFF
TRBV19,CASSSEGLAGVPYNEQFF
TRBV27,CASSLLASHEQYF
TRBV19,CASSITSGSTYEQYF
TRBV7-6,CASSLGQATNEKLFF
TRBV14,CASSQVVKTSGSSYNEQFF
TRBV5-1,CASSPGTSSSPVADTQYF
TRBV29-1,CSVDWDHQETQYF
TRBV5-4,CASSPGLAGGSRTDTQYF
TRBV6-1,CASSRAAGIGYTF
TRBV10-3,CAISRSLAGGSSTITDTQYF
TRBV2,CASSDDGTYTGELFF
TRBV11-2,CASSRTVNYGYTF
TRBV28,CASSSTGEIHEAFF
TRBV12-5,CASGLVTSGEQFF
TRBV5-4,CASSFGSGSFSLDQYF
TRBV7-9,CANGLAYEQFF
TRBV27,CASSQGTGIYEQYF
TRBV18,CASSPPVELAGGNSYNEQFF
TRBV7-6,CASSLALRPTAGELFF
TRBV5-4,CASSLILAGDETQYF
TRBV25-1,CASESGRAMEEQFF
TRBV9,CASSVRSLSTEAFF
TRBV19,CATQGRNFFSSGNTIYF
TRBV7-7,CASSPAGTSVGELFF
TRBV5-1,CASSIQPPGTEAFF
TRBV18,CASSSGWMGTDTQYF
TRBV5-1,CASSRDRGREKLFF
TRBV7-6,CASSPRGSSYEQYF
TRBV11-3,CASSLTRPNTGELFF
TRBV7-9,CASSLEDFFSYNEQFF